Each of the 25 T cell receptor beta chains below was sequenced from the same sample in a study of blood T cell repertoires in COVID-19. The repertoire was sequenced with immunoSEQ multiplex PCR; TCRdb's copy has only in-frame clones and lacks some. Of over 90,000 clones in the sample, more than 70% were seen once. The sequenced sample consisted of peripheral blood. Receptors originate from a woman in her sixties or seventies with acute or convalescent COVID-19.

The chain joins TRBV27 to TRBJ2-3; the match to TRBD1 covers 7 bases. V shed 2 bases, J shed 0 bases, and the junction held 2 bases outside the gene matches. Looked up from germline, CDR1 is MNHEY and CDR2 is SMNVEV (reference sequence). CDR3 size: 15 residues. The CDR3: CASSLGGQSTDTQYF. The DNA of the CDR3 is TGTGCCAGCAGTTTAGGGGGACAGAGCACAGATACGCAGTATTTT.

The chain carries TRBV15 and TRBJ2-5, with D unclear. With 0 bases removed from V and 1 base from J, the gap between germline ends came to 6 bases. The CDR3 runs to 14 residues. Germline CDR1 and CDR2: LNHNV and YYDKDF (reference sequence). CDR3 protein: CATSRDTGQETQYF. CDR3 nucleotides: TGTGCCACCAGCAGAGATACGGGCCAAGAGACCCAGTACTTC.

This chain links TRBV11-1 with TRBJ2-2, with D unclear. This CDR3 has 14 amino acids. Between the trimmed V and J ends, which lost 5 bases and 3 bases, there was a span of 10 bases. The germline gives CDR1 SGHAT, CDR2 FQDESV (reference sequence). The DNA of the CDR3 is TGTGCCAGCAGCCCTTCGACTGACACCGGGGAGCTGTTTTTT. It is translated as CASSPSTDTGELFF.

The sample holds one count of this clone. Other DNA sequences of this sample code for an identical CDR3. This chain connects TRBV9 to TRBJ2-1; 10 bases are shared with TRBD2. The CDR3 is made up of 16 amino acids. V was pared by 0 bases and J by 2 bases, with 2 bases of the junction left unmatched. Germline-derived CDR1 and CDR2 are SGDLS and YYNGEE. The CDR3 sequence: CASSVGAGGTYNEQFF. The CDR3 DNA sequence: TGTGCCAGCAGCGTAGGAGCGGGAGGGACCTACAATGAGCAGTTCTTC.

This chain links TRBV5-1 with TRBJ2-5, with a tentative D call TRBD1 (6 bases). V lost 0 bases, J lost 0 bases, and 9 bases lay in between. The CDR3 has 15 residues. Germline values: CDR1 SGHRS, CDR2 YFSETQ. This CDR3 reads CASSLATGNQETQYF. CDR3 in DNA: TGCGCCAGCAGCTTGGCCACAGGGAACCAAGAGACCCAGTACTTC.

The chain carries TRBV5-1 and TRBJ1-6; TRBD1 is a possible D gene (5 bases). CDR1 is SGHRS and CDR2 is YFSETQ in the germline V gene. The CDR3 has 16 amino acids. V shed 3 bases and J shed 6 bases, with 16 bases lying between them. The CDR3 region has the DNA TGCGCCAGCAGCTCGAGAACGGACACCTTTAATTCACCCCTCCACTTT. This codes for CASSSRTDTFNSPLHF.

This chain joins TRBV2 and TRBJ1-1, with D perhaps TRBD1 (5 bases). Between the trimmed V and J ends, which lost 9 bases and 3 bases, there was a span of 23 bases. This CDR3 region has 16 residues. Germline lookup yields CDR1 SNHLY and CDR2 FYNNEI. CDR3 in DNA: TGTGCCAGAGCCTTCCAACGCCGACCCAGGGACACTGAAGCTTTCTTT. It specifies CARAFQRRPRDTEAFF.

About this clone itself: This same CDR3 is encoded by further DNA sequences in the sample. The CDR3 DNA follows: TGTGCCAGCAGCCAAGGCAGGAATCAGCCCCAGCATTTT. Translated, it gives CASSQGRNQPQHF. The chain joins TRBV3-1 (or the pseudogene TRBV3-2) to TRBJ1-5; D is undetermined. The length of the CDR3 is 13 residues. Germline CDR1 is LGHDT and CDR2 is YNNKEL (reference sequence). V lost 1 base and J 4 bases, leaving 5 bases between the germline ends.

The rearrangement uses TRBV5-4 and TRBJ2-7; 10 bases align to TRBD1. The CDR3 is made up of 14 amino acids. Trimming at V came to 4 bases and at J to 5 bases, leaving 6 bases not matched to a gene. The germline CDR1 and CDR2 sequences are SGHNT and YYREEE (reference sequence). The CDR3 here is CASSPGQGPNEQYF. CDR3 coding DNA: TGTGCCAGCAGCCCGGGACAGGGGCCCAACGAGCAGTACTTC.

The genes are TRBV25-1 and TRBJ1-2; 10 nucleotides agree with TRBD1. The CDR3 sequence is 14 residues long. The germline V gene has CDR1 MGHDK and CDR2 SYGVNS. Losses at the gene ends were 3 bases for V and 7 bases for J; bases not matched to a gene: 5. CDR3 residues: CASSETGGKAGYTF. In DNA, the CDR3 is TGTGCCAGCAGTGAGACAGGGGGCAAAGCTGGCTACACCTTC.

The J gene is TRBJ2-1, the V gene TRBV12-2; the tabulated D call, TRBD2, remains unverified against the DNA. TRBV12-2 is a listed pseudogene. CDR3 length equals 17 residues. The chain's CDR3 is CASRFGLAGEGDNEQFF. The CDR3 coding sequence is TGTGCAAGTCGCTTTGGACTAGCGGGAGAAGGAGACAATGAGCAGTTCTTC.

Only one count was recorded for this clone. The chain employs TRBV3-1 (or the pseudogene TRBV3-2) and TRBJ2-1, with 12 bases fitting TRBD2. From germline, CDR1 is LGHDT and CDR2 YNNKEL (reference sequence). This CDR3 region has 17 residues. Trimming took 4 bases from V and 9 from J; bases not matched to a gene: 13. Written as DNA, the CDR3 is TGTGCCAGCAGCCCCTGGGGGGGGCTAGCGGGAGGGTTTGAGCAGTTCTTC. Translated: CASSPWGGLAGGFEQFF.

V and J are TRBV5-1 and TRBJ2-7; D is possibly TRBD2 (5 bases). V was clipped by 4 bases and J by 1 base, with 18 bases between them. The CDR3 runs to 16 residues. The germline CDR1 and CDR2 sequences are SGHRS and YFSETQ. The CDR3 region is CASSPVGDGGSYEQYF. As DNA, the CDR3 is TGCGCCAGCAGCCCCGTGGGAGATGGCGGATCCTACGAGCAGTACTTC.

This clone appeared a single time. This rearrangement joins TRBV6-6 to TRBJ1-5; the D gene is possibly TRBD1 (6 bases). Germline CDR1 and CDR2: MNHNY and SVGAGI (reference sequence). This CDR3 has 15 amino acids. Trimming took off 2 bases at V and 1 base at J, with 9 bases between the two ends. The CDR3 DNA reads as TGTGCCAGCAGTTACCTGGACAGCAGCAATCAGCCCCAGCATTTT. It specifies CASSYLDSSNQPQHF.

This clone was seen a handful of times. The DNA for the CDR3 is TGTGCCAGCAGCCGGGACATCGGGACGGCCCCTGGAGGCTACACCTTC. Its protein product is CASSRDIGTAPGGYTF. The rearrangement uses TRBV7-9 and TRBJ1-2; TRBD1 is a possible D gene (6 bases). Germline assignment: CDR1 SEHNR and CDR2 FQNEAQ (reference sequence). This CDR3 comprises 16 residues. V gave up 5 bases and J gave up 8 bases, with 24 bases separating them.

The rearrangement uses TRBV19 and TRBJ1-2, with D perhaps TRBD1 (5 bases). V lost 2 bases, J lost 2 bases, and 15 bases lay in between. CDR1 and CDR2 from the germline V gene are LNHDA and SQIVND (reference sequence). The CDR3 is made up of 16 amino acids. The CDR3 region has the DNA TGTGCCAGTAGTATAAAGGGTGCGGGGACGAACTATGGCTACACCTTC. Translated: CASSIKGAGTNYGYTF.

This chain links TRBV6-1 with TRBJ2-2; D is undetermined. Germline-derived CDR1 and CDR2 are MNHNS and SASEGT. V was clipped by 1 base and J by 0 bases, with 6 bases between them. This CDR3 has 15 amino acids. The chain's CDR3 is CASSEGSPNTGELFF. The DNA for the CDR3 is TGTGCCAGCAGTGAAGGGAGCCCGAACACCGGGGAGCTGTTTTTT.

In DNA, the CDR3 is TGTGCCAGCAGTAAAAGGACAGGGAGTTACTATGGCTACACCTTC. Translated, it gives CASSKRTGSYYGYTF. V gene TRBV28 combines with J gene TRBJ1-2; 8 bases are a match to TRBD1. The CDR3 totals 15 residues. CDR1 MDHEN and CDR2 SYDVKM come from the germline V gene. Unmatched junction bases numbered 8, after V lost 5 bases and J lost 3 bases.

This clone was picked up a small number of times. The chain combines TRBV19 with TRBJ2-1; 8 bases match TRBD2. The CDR3 length is 14 residues. Germline assignment: CDR1 LNHDA and CDR2 SQIVND (reference sequence). V shed 3 bases and J 6 bases; nucleotides not matched to a gene: 4. CDR3 region: CASSIGTSSNEQFF. The DNA of the CDR3 is TGTGCCAGTAGTATCGGGACTAGTTCCAATGAGCAGTTCTTC.

The V call is TRBV5-4, the J call TRBJ2-2; 9 bases align to TRBD2. This CDR3 contains 19 residues. Germline V gene lookup returns CDR1 SGHNT and CDR2 YYREEE (reference sequence). J was trimmed by 4 bases and V by 4 bases; bases with no gene match: 17. CDR3: CASSPRGSGSSMGTGELFF. CDR3 nucleotides: TGTGCCAGCAGCCCAAGGGGTAGCGGGAGTAGCATGGGCACCGGGGAGCTGTTTTTT.

This clone occurred a few times. The chain has TRBV12-3 or TRBV12-4 and TRBJ1-1; D ambiguous. Trimming took 3 bases from V and 0 from J, leaving 5 bases between them. This CDR3 contains 13 residues. The CDR3 sequence is CASSFLLNTEAFF. CDR3 sequence (DNA): TGTGCCAGCAGTTTCCTACTGAACACTGAAGCTTTCTTT.

V gene TRBV27 combines with J gene TRBJ2-2; 8 nucleotides match TRBD2. Germline CDR1 and CDR2: MNHEY and SMNVEV (reference sequence). V was clipped by 3 bases and J by 4 bases; unmatched bases: 4. The CDR3 runs to 15 residues. The CDR3 is CASSLAGGSTGELFF. For the CDR3, the DNA is TGTGCCAGCAGTTTGGCGGGAGGCAGCACCGGGGAGCTGTTTTTT.

The rearrangement uses TRBV2 and TRBJ1-5; D is possibly TRBD1 (5 bases). The ends were cut back, 6 bases at V and 4 bases at J, with 16 bases in the middle. Germline lookup yields CDR1 SNHLY and CDR2 FYNNEI. The CDR3 runs 15 residues. CDR3 protein: CASRTGEGRNQPQHF. CDR3 nucleotides: TGTGCCAGCAGAACCGGGGAGGGGCGAAATCAGCCCCAGCATTTT.

This clone appeared many times. The chain recombines TRBV2 with TRBJ1-2, with D tentatively TRBD1 (5 bases). The germline V and J ends were trimmed by 7 bases and 2 bases, with 14 bases remaining between them. The CDR3 has 14 amino acids. The germline CDR1 and CDR2 sequences are SNHLY and FYNNEI. The DNA of the CDR3 is TGTGCCAGCAAACAGGCGAACCTAAACTATGGCTACACCTTC. This gives the protein CASKQANLNYGYTF.

The chain joins TRBV28 to TRBJ1-2; D gene ambiguous. The germline V gene has CDR1 MDHEN and CDR2 SYDVKM. This CDR3 is built from 15 residues. V lost 3 bases to trimming and J lost 4 bases, with 15 bases between them. In nucleotides, the CDR3 is TGTGCCAGCAGTTTCGGGGAGGGCGTGGTCTATGGCTACACCTTC. Protein: CASSFGEGVVYGYTF.